The sequence of this T cell receptor (beta chain) was determined in a study of T-cell reconstitution after alpha-beta-depleted transplantation in children. Using unique molecular identifiers, the investigators prepared the TCRbeta library. TCRdb reanalysed the PCR reads using MiXCR and keeps one entry per CDR3 protein. The table lists about 360,000 distinct CDR3 sequences, 10% to 15% of them singletons. Per germline, CDR1 LNHNV and CDR2 YYDKDF (reference sequence). The CDR3 consists of 17 residues. With 6 bases clipped from V and 2 bases from J, the junction kept 12 bases outside the gene matches. The sequence was obtained from a human donor who donated a stem cell graft to a child with Fanconi anemia. The chain couples TRBV15 to TRBJ1-1; 10 bases are a match to TRBD1. Sample: PBMCs, taken from the stem cell graft. CDR3 sequence (DNA): TGTGCCACCAGGAAGACAGGGGGCTCCCCCGCCAACACTGAAGCTTTCTTT. Its protein is CATRKTGGSPANTEAFF.